The rows below give T cell receptor beta chains drawn from one sample of a study of blood T cell repertoires in COVID-19. Sequenced by immunoSEQ multiplex PCR; TCRdb stores in-frame clones only, minus some. The profile shows hundreds of thousands of clones, around 86% of them singletons. Material: peripheral blood. The receptors come from a woman aged 55-69 years with active or convalescent COVID-19. Each CDR3 is given with its conserved first and last residue. Fields, in order: J gene, clone size, D gene, V gene, CDR3 protein, CDR3 DNA. A D gene is named only where the DNA matches it firmly. The size field is filled for only some rows; it gives once, few, many or a size class.

j_gene: TRBJ1-6; abundance: -; d_gene: -; v_gene: TRBV5-1; CDR3aa: CASTLGPGDESPLHF; CDR3nt: TGCGCCAGCACCCTGGGCCCAGGGGACGAGTCACCCCTCCACTTT
j_gene: TRBJ1-6; abundance: few; d_gene: -; v_gene: TRBV19; CDR3aa: CASRFGSYNSPLHF; CDR3nt: TGTGCCAGTAGGTTCGGCTCCTATAATTCACCCCTCCACTTT
j_gene: TRBJ2-2; abundance: -; d_gene: -; v_gene: TRBV7-2; CDR3aa: CASSPDRNTGELFF; CDR3nt: TGTGCCAGCAGCCCGGACAGGAACACCGGGGAGCTGTTTTTT
j_gene: TRBJ1-2; abundance: -; d_gene: TRBD1; v_gene: TRBV11-1; CDR3aa: CASSPNPGQGGSGYTF; CDR3nt: TGTGCCAGCAGCCCGAATCCGGGACAGGGGGGCTCTGGCTACACCTTC
j_gene: TRBJ2-1; abundance: -; d_gene: -; v_gene: TRBV12-3/TRBV12-4; CDR3aa: CASSFRRGEQFF; CDR3nt: TGTGCCAGCAGTTTCCGCCGGGGTGAGCAGTTCTTC
j_gene: TRBJ1-2; abundance: -; d_gene: -; v_gene: TRBV5-4; CDR3aa: CASTSDRSSFYGYTF; CDR3nt: TGTGCCAGCACCTCAGACAGGTCCTCCTTCTATGGCTACACCTTC
j_gene: TRBJ2-3; abundance: -; d_gene: -; v_gene: TRBV2; CDR3aa: CASTQSGGSPDTQYF; CDR3nt: TGTGCCAGCACCCAATCTGGGGGGTCCCCAGATACGCAGTATTTT
j_gene: TRBJ2-3; abundance: -; d_gene: TRBD2; v_gene: TRBV2; CDR3aa: CASSPAGGVPDTQYF; CDR3nt: TGTGCCAGCAGTCCAGCGGGGGGGGTCCCAGATACGCAGTATTTT
j_gene: TRBJ1-2; abundance: -; d_gene: TRBD1; v_gene: TRBV24-1; CDR3aa: CATSDSRQGADYGYTF; CDR3nt: TGTGCCACCAGTGATTCCAGACAGGGGGCTGACTATGGCTACACCTTC
j_gene: TRBJ2-7; abundance: -; d_gene: -; v_gene: TRBV6-5; CDR3aa: CASKGGASYEQYF; CDR3nt: TGTGCCAGCAAAGGGGGTGCCTCCTACGAGCAGTACTTC
j_gene: TRBJ1-2; abundance: -; d_gene: TRBD1; v_gene: TRBV6-6; CDR3aa: CASRQGWDYGYTF; CDR3nt: TGTGCCAGCAGACAGGGGTGGGACTATGGCTACACCTTC
j_gene: TRBJ2-3; abundance: few; d_gene: -; v_gene: TRBV12-5; CDR3aa: CASALNTDTQYF; CDR3nt: TGTGCTAGTGCACTTAACACAGATACGCAGTATTTT
j_gene: TRBJ1-5; abundance: once; d_gene: -; v_gene: TRBV4-1; CDR3aa: CASSQVNSNQPQHF; CDR3nt: TGCGCCAGCAGCCAAGTTAATAGCAATCAGCCCCAGCATTTT
j_gene: TRBJ1-2; abundance: once; d_gene: -; v_gene: TRBV6-5; CDR3aa: CASTGLGGDHYGYTF; CDR3nt: TGTGCCAGCACCGGCCTAGGGGGGGACCACTATGGCTACACCTTC
j_gene: TRBJ1-1; abundance: -; d_gene: -; v_gene: TRBV4-3; CDR3aa: CASSQDLVRDKSPLSRSFF; CDR3nt: TGCGCCAGCAGCCAAGATTTGGTTCGGGACAAGAGCCCCCTATCGAGATCATTCTTT
j_gene: TRBJ2-2; abundance: -; d_gene: -; v_gene: TRBV7-7; CDR3aa: CASSLSWGANTGELFF; CDR3nt: TGTGCCAGCAGCTTAAGTTGGGGGGCGAACACCGGGGAGCTGTTTTTT
j_gene: TRBJ1-6; abundance: -; d_gene: -; v_gene: TRBV5-5; CDR3aa: CASSGRTLGNSPLHF; CDR3nt: TGTGCCAGCAGCGGGAGGACTCTTGGGAATTCACCCCTCCACTTT
j_gene: TRBJ2-5; abundance: once; d_gene: TRBD2; v_gene: TRBV6-2/TRBV6-3; CDR3aa: CASSYSMSRGGPQETQYF; CDR3nt: TGTGCCAGCAGTTACTCGATGTCGCGGGGGGGCCCCCAAGAGACCCAGTACTTC
j_gene: TRBJ1-2; abundance: -; d_gene: TRBD1; v_gene: TRBV6-5; CDR3aa: CASKVAGGLNYGYTF; CDR3nt: TGTGCCAGCAAAGTAGCAGGGGGCCTTAACTATGGCTACACCTTC
j_gene: TRBJ1-2; abundance: few; d_gene: -; v_gene: TRBV6-5; CDR3aa: CASSSHGANYGYTF; CDR3nt: TGTGCCAGCAGTAGTCACGGAGCTAACTATGGCTACACCTTC
j_gene: TRBJ1-1; abundance: -; d_gene: -; v_gene: TRBV28; CDR3aa: CASSVGGVGNTEAFF; CDR3nt: TGTGCCAGCAGCGTCGGGGGGGTAGGAAACACTGAAGCTTTCTTT
j_gene: TRBJ1-1; abundance: -; d_gene: TRBD1; v_gene: TRBV6-1; CDR3aa: CASSEGQGGTEAFF; CDR3nt: TGTGCCAGCAGTGAAGGCCAGGGGGGAACTGAAGCTTTCTTT
j_gene: TRBJ1-3; abundance: -; d_gene: TRBD1; v_gene: TRBV3-1/TRBV3-2; CDR3aa: CASTTTGPYFGNTIYF; CDR3nt: TGTGCCAGCACCACGACAGGGCCCTATTTTGGAAACACCATATATTTT
j_gene: TRBJ2-6; abundance: -; d_gene: TRBD1; v_gene: TRBV27; CDR3aa: CASSPRGSHYSGANVLTF; CDR3nt: TGTGCCAGCAGTCCCAGGGGGTCCCACTACTCTGGGGCCAACGTCCTGACTTTC
j_gene: TRBJ1-1; abundance: once; d_gene: -; v_gene: TRBV12-3/TRBV12-4; CDR3aa: CASSLAGGTEAFF; CDR3nt: TGTGCCAGCAGTTTAGCTGGGGGGACTGAAGCTTTCTTT
j_gene: TRBJ1-2; abundance: -; d_gene: TRBD1; v_gene: TRBV7-3; CDR3aa: CASSFTGGYGYTF; CDR3nt: TGTGCCAGCAGCTTTACAGGGGGCTATGGCTACACCTTC
j_gene: TRBJ2-7; abundance: -; d_gene: TRBD2; v_gene: TRBV10-3; CDR3aa: CAIGRESYEQYF; CDR3nt: TGTGCCATCGGGAGGGAGAGCTACGAGCAGTACTTC
j_gene: TRBJ1-1; abundance: -; d_gene: -; v_gene: TRBV19; CDR3aa: CASRGKRDFMNTEAFF; CDR3nt: TGTGCCAGTAGGGGTAAGCGAGACTTTATGAACACTGAAGCTTTCTTT
j_gene: TRBJ2-1; abundance: few; d_gene: -; v_gene: TRBV6-4; CDR3aa: CAPRQPRDEQFF; CDR3nt: TGTGCCCCGCGACAGCCACGGGATGAGCAGTTCTTC
j_gene: TRBJ1-4; abundance: -; d_gene: -; v_gene: TRBV19; CDR3aa: CASRITPAGEKLFF; CDR3nt: TGTGCCAGTAGGATAACCCCAGCGGGTGAAAAACTGTTTTTT
j_gene: TRBJ2-3; abundance: -; d_gene: TRBD2; v_gene: TRBV4-2; CDR3aa: CASSPRRTGLAGGRDTDTQYF; CDR3nt: TGTGCCAGCAGCCCGCGAAGAACGGGACTAGCGGGGGGGCGTGATACAGATACGCAGTATTTT
j_gene: TRBJ1-2; abundance: -; d_gene: -; v_gene: TRBV2; CDR3aa: CASHRQKYGYTF; CDR3nt: TGTGCCAGTCATCGACAGAAGTATGGCTACACCTTC
j_gene: TRBJ1-1; abundance: -; d_gene: TRBD1; v_gene: TRBV5-1; CDR3aa: CASSGGTVSTEAFF; CDR3nt: TGCGCCAGCAGCGGCGGGACAGTGAGCACTGAAGCTTTCTTT
j_gene: TRBJ1-5; abundance: few; d_gene: -; v_gene: TRBV6-2/TRBV6-3; CDR3aa: CASSYSWSQHF; CDR3nt: TGTGCCAGCAGTTACAGCTGGTCCCAGCATTTT
j_gene: TRBJ1-5; abundance: -; d_gene: TRBD1; v_gene: TRBV15; CDR3aa: CATSRGQGWQPQHF; CDR3nt: TGTGCCACCAGCAGGGGACAGGGGTGGCAGCCCCAGCATTTT
j_gene: TRBJ2-2; abundance: few; d_gene: -; v_gene: TRBV10-1; CDR3aa: CASSGSITGELFF; CDR3nt: TGCGCCAGCAGTGGGAGTATCACCGGGGAGCTGTTTTTT
j_gene: TRBJ1-6; abundance: many; d_gene: -; v_gene: TRBV7-3; CDR3aa: CASSLMGGDNSPLHF; CDR3nt: TGTGCCAGCAGCTTAATGGGAGGGGATAATTCACCCCTCCACTTT
j_gene: TRBJ2-5; abundance: -; d_gene: TRBD1; v_gene: TRBV30; CDR3aa: CAWSVLTGGGETQYF; CDR3nt: TGTGCCTGGAGTGTATTGACAGGGGGAGGAGAGACCCAGTACTTC
j_gene: TRBJ1-4; abundance: -; d_gene: -; v_gene: TRBV6-6; CDR3aa: CASSPRGQGSGKLFF; CDR3nt: TGTGCCAGCAGTCCCAGGGGTCAGGGGAGTGGAAAACTGTTTTTT
j_gene: TRBJ2-2; abundance: -; d_gene: -; v_gene: TRBV7-2; CDR3aa: CASSFGLSNTGELFF; CDR3nt: TGTGCCAGCAGCTTTGGTCTATCGAACACCGGGGAGCTGTTTTTT
j_gene: TRBJ2-3; abundance: -; d_gene: TRBD2; v_gene: TRBV7-2; CDR3aa: CASSLVGTSSDTQYF; CDR3nt: TGTGCCAGCAGCTTAGTTGGGACTAGCTCAGATACGCAGTATTTT
j_gene: TRBJ2-3; abundance: -; d_gene: TRBD1; v_gene: TRBV27; CDR3aa: CASSPGTVRRDTQYF; CDR3nt: TGTGCCAGCAGTCCCGGGACAGTCAGGAGAGATACGCAGTATTTT
j_gene: TRBJ1-5; abundance: -; d_gene: -; v_gene: TRBV21-1; CDR3aa: CASSKGLGRGAINQPQHF; CDR3nt: TGTGCCAGCAGCAAAGGCCTAGGCAGGGGAGCAATCAATCAGCCCCAGCATTTT
j_gene: TRBJ1-6; abundance: few; d_gene: TRBD1; v_gene: TRBV7-9; CDR3aa: CASVGQNNSPLHF; CDR3nt: TGTGCCAGCGTGGGACAGAATAATTCACCCCTCCACTTT